This is a list of T cell receptor beta chains from one sample in a study of T cells after yellow fever vaccination. TCRdb ran MiXCR on the 5' RACE reads and lists one entry per CDR3 protein. The sample lists nearly 350,000 distinct CDR3 sequences, 7% to 9% occurring once. The material was PBMCs, obtained roughly 46 days after the first yellow fever vaccination. The origin of the receptors is a man between 18 and 35 years old who received the YFV17D yellow fever vaccine. Both conserved end residues are part of each CDR3. The D gene is left open where the match is weak. Expanded clones are given a class, and other clones once, few, many or no size at all.

D gene	clone size	V gene	J gene	CDR3 protein	CDR3 DNA
TRBD1	-	TRBV20-1	TRBJ2-7	CSAEDPTGTGHEQYF	TGCAGTGCTGAAGATCCTACCGGGACAGGGCACGAGCAGTACTTC
-	-	TRBV3-1	TRBJ2-1	CASSQSPFGSYNEQFF	TGTGCCAGCAGCCAATCCCCCTTTGGCTCCTACAATGAGCAGTTCTTC
-	-	TRBV20-1	TRBJ2-5	CSATSGITETQYF	TGCAGTGCCACTTCAGGAATAACAGAGACCCAGTACTTC
-	few	TRBV20-1	TRBJ2-1	CSARAISWKSSYNEQFF	TGCAGTGCTAGAGCCATAAGCTGGAAGAGCTCCTACAATGAGCAGTTCTTC
-	-	TRBV5-1	TRBJ2-6	CASSPDTGANVLTF	TGCGCCAGCAGCCCGGATACTGGGGCCAACGTCCTGACTTTC
TRBD1	-	TRBV11-2	TRBJ2-1	CASSTPTGLNEQFF	TGTGCCAGCAGCACACCGACAGGGCTGAATGAGCAGTTCTTC
-	-	TRBV28	TRBJ2-6	CASSALGSGANVLTF	TGTGCCAGCAGTGCGTTGGGTTCTGGGGCCAACGTCCTGACTTTC
-	-	TRBV12-5	TRBJ2-2	CASGKADGELFF	TGTGCTAGTGGTAAAGCGGACGGGGAGCTGTTTTTT
-	-	TRBV28	TRBJ2-3	CASRNRSLGDTQYF	TGTGCCAGCAGAAACAGGTCCCTAGGGGATACGCAGTATTTT
-	few	TRBV5-4	TRBJ2-5	CASSPKETHQETQYF	TGTGCCAGCAGTCCGAAAGAGACTCACCAAGAGACCCAGTACTTC
-	many	TRBV3-1	TRBJ2-7	CASSQQSNSFGGGEQYF	TGTGCCAGCAGCCAACAATCGAATAGTTTTGGTGGGGGCGAGCAGTACTTC
TRBD2	-	TRBV7-2	TRBJ2-2	CASSKRTSGGATGELFF	TGTGCCAGCAGCAAGCGGACTAGCGGGGGGGCCACCGGGGAGCTGTTTTTT
-	few	TRBV5-6	TRBJ1-4	CASNNQPSPKLFF	TGTGCCAGCAACAACCAGCCTTCTCCTAAACTGTTTTTT
TRBD1	few	TRBV4-3	TRBJ2-3	CASSPRDRGPDTQYF	TGCGCCAGCAGCCCCCGGGACAGGGGCCCAGATACGCAGTATTTT
-	many	TRBV7-9	TRBJ2-5	CASSSKLSRETQYF	TGTGCCAGCAGCTCCAAGTTGAGTCGAGAGACCCAGTACTTC
TRBD1	-	TRBV7-2	TRBJ1-5	CASSLKDRANQPQHF	TGTGCCAGCAGCTTAAAGGACAGGGCGAATCAGCCCCAGCATTTT
-	few	TRBV15	TRBJ1-6	CATSRDNVLRDHRSPLHF	TGTGCCACCAGCAGAGACAACGTGCTCAGGGATCATCGTTCACCCCTCCACTTT
TRBD2	many	TRBV5-1	TRBJ2-7	CASSINSGAGYEQYF	TGCGCCAGCAGCATCAATAGCGGGGCGGGCTACGAGCAGTACTTC
-	-	TRBV4-1	TRBJ2-5	CASSQPRGGGETQYF	TGCGCCAGCAGCCAACCGAGGGGAGGGGGCGAGACCCAGTACTTC
TRBD1	-	TRBV7-2	TRBJ1-1	CASTIQGAETEAFF	TGTGCCAGCACCATACAGGGGGCTGAAACTGAAGCTTTCTTT
-	-	TRBV6-2/TRBV6-3	TRBJ2-2	CASEDFRALASGAGELFF	TGTGCCAGCGAAGACTTCCGGGCCCTCGCTTCAGGGGCCGGGGAGCTGTTTTTT
TRBD1	few	TRBV6-1	TRBJ2-5	CASTLGTGNQETQYF	TGTGCCAGCACCCTTGGGACAGGGAACCAAGAGACCCAGTACTTC
-	few	TRBV20-1	TRBJ1-5	CSARGFGRDNQPQHF	TGCAGTGCTAGGGGGTTTGGACGGGACAATCAGCCCCAGCATTTT